This T cell receptor beta chain is drawn from a study of blood T cells in healthy people across ages. From germline, CDR1 is LGHNA and CDR2 YSLEER. Trimming cost V 0 bases and J 6 bases; bases outside gene matches: 6. This CDR3 has 15 amino acids. A sample-barcoded 5' primer and a J-beta primer mix were used in a second PCR of roughly 7 to 11 cycles. TCRdb re-called the 5' RACE reads through MiXCR, storing one row per CDR3 protein. Here the sample spans 650,000 to 1,000,000 distinct CDR3 sequences, under 40% being singletons. The table lists this clonotype with a few counts. The sample comprised blood. The TCR was taken from a young man in good health. The chain joins TRBV4-3 to TRBJ2-3; 7 positions agree with TRBD2. In DNA form, the CDR3 reads TGCGCCAGCAGCCAAGACGGAGCGGGGCGGGATACGCAGTATTTT. It is translated as CASSQDGAGRDTQYF.